This entry lists 27 T cell receptor beta chains sequenced from one sample in a study of T cell responses to AZD1222 COVID-19 vaccine. Generated by immunoSEQ multiplex PCR, the TCRdb table keeps only in-frame clones and is missing some. The table shows 110,000 to 150,000 clones, with roughly 93% occurring only once. The starting material was peripheral blood, obtained on day 0 of MenACWY control vaccination. The origin of the receptors is an adult in good health.

This clone was detected once. This chain links TRBV7-8 with TRBJ2-4; 8 positions match TRBD1. V shed 5 bases, J shed 0 bases, and the junction held 6 bases outside the gene matches. This CDR3 has 16 amino acids. Germline CDR1 is SGHVS and CDR2 is FQNEAQ. The CDR3 DNA reads as TGTGCCAGCAGCGTGCAGGGGGCTCTAGCCAAAAACATTCAGTACTTC. It translates to CASSVQGALAKNIQYF.

This sequence joins TRBV5-1 and TRBJ1-4; 7 bases map to TRBD1. The CDR3 consists of 14 residues. Trimming removed 4 bases from V and 2 bases from J; junction bases left unmatched: 2. The germline gives CDR1 SGHRS, CDR2 YFSETQ. CDR3 amino acids: CASSLGQTNEKLFF. CDR3 nucleotides: TGCGCCAGCAGCCTGGGACAGACTAATGAAAAACTGTTTTTT.

The chain couples TRBV5-1 to TRBJ1-4; TRBD1 agrees at 9 bases. The CDR3 runs to 17 residues. CDR1 and CDR2 from the germline V gene are SGHRS and YFSETQ. V dropped 4 bases and J dropped 6; count of bases not matched to a gene: 13. DNA for the CDR3: TGCGCCAGCAGCACCGGGACAGGGAATTTGGTGGATGAAAAACTGTTTTTT. Protein sequence: CASSTGTGNLVDEKLFF.

This rearrangement joins TRBV7-3 to TRBJ1-3; D not resolved. Trimming shortened V by 3 bases and J by 4 bases, and 1 base separated the two germline ends. Per the germline V gene, CDR1 is SGHTA and CDR2 is FQGTGA. CDR3 length: 11 residues. The CDR3 sequence: CASSLGNTIYF. The CDR3, as DNA: TGTGCCAGCAGCTTGGGAAACACCATATATTTT.

CDR3 in amino acids: CASSQEANKNTEAFF. The CDR3 coding sequence is TGTGCCAGCAGCCAAGAAGCCAACAAGAACACTGAAGCTTTCTTT. The V gene is TRBV3-1 (or the pseudogene TRBV3-2), the J gene TRBJ1-1; no definite D call. This CDR3 has 15 amino acids. With 0 bases removed from V and 1 base from J, the gap between germline ends came to 9 bases. Germline V gene data show CDR1 as LGHDT and CDR2 as YNNKEL (reference sequence).

This chain joins TRBV6-5 and TRBJ1-6, with D unresolved. Trimming shortened V by 6 bases and J by 7 bases, and 10 bases separated the two germline ends. The CDR3 sequence is 13 residues long. Germline-derived CDR1 and CDR2 are MNHEY and SVGAGI. The CDR3 DNA sequence: TGTGCCAGCAGCCCGGGTCCAAATTCACCCCTCCACTTT. The encoded protein is CASSPGPNSPLHF.

The rearrangement links TRBV7-9 to TRBJ2-1; 8 bases match TRBD2. The ends lost 3 bases at V and 0 bases at J; junction bases unmatched: 1. The germline CDR1 and CDR2 sequences are SEHNR and FQNEAQ (reference sequence). The length of the CDR3 is 15 residues. The DNA of the CDR3 is TGTGCCAGCAGCTTTAGCGGGACCTCCTACAATGAGCAGTTCTTC. Protein: CASSFSGTSYNEQFF.

This clone was seen at least ten times. This chain connects TRBV6-5 to TRBJ1-1; D possibly corresponds to TRBD1 (6 bases). This CDR3 is 13 amino acids long. The germline gives CDR1 MNHEY, CDR2 SVGAGI. Trimming removed 6 bases from V and 8 bases from J, with 16 bases in between. The CDR3 protein is CASSLQGVREAFF. DNA of the CDR3: TGTGCCAGCAGCCTACAGGGAGTCCGGGAAGCTTTCTTT.

Written as DNA, the CDR3 is TGCGCCAGCAGCTTAAACAGCCTCCCCGAAAAACTGTTTTTT. Its translation: CASSLNSLPEKLFF. The J gene is TRBJ1-4, the V gene TRBV5-1; D gene ambiguous. V lost 2 bases and J lost 8, with 13 bases in between. From germline, CDR1 is SGHRS and CDR2 YFSETQ. The CDR3 consists of 14 residues.

This clone was seen only once. This chain joins TRBV18 and TRBJ1-4; no reliable D call. The CDR3 length is 14 residues. The ends were cut back, 9 bases at V and 2 bases at J, with 13 bases in the middle. Per the germline V gene, CDR1 is KGHSH and CDR2 is LQKENI. In DNA form, the CDR3 reads TGTGCCAGTTCCCCGGGGATTACTAATGAAAAACTGTTTTTT. Translated: CASSPGITNEKLFF.

V gene TRBV3-1 (or the pseudogene TRBV3-2) combines with J gene TRBJ1-5, with 7 bases aligning to TRBD1. The CDR3 covers 16 residues. V trimming: 4 bases; J trimming: 2 bases; junction bases outside the gene matches: 8. The germline V gene has CDR1 LGHDT and CDR2 YNNKEL (reference sequence). CDR3 protein: CASSPSLDRGNQPQHF. CDR3 nucleotides: TGTGCCAGCAGCCCGTCCCTTGACAGGGGCAATCAGCCCCAGCATTTT.

This clone was detected only once. Here the CDR3 reads CASRSGGFRETQYF. The CDR3, as DNA: TGTGCCAGTAGAAGCGGGGGTTTTCGAGAGACCCAGTACTTC. The chain couples TRBV19 to TRBJ2-5; 8 nucleotides align to TRBD2. The V gene end was trimmed by 6 bases and the J gene end by 4 bases; junction bases not matched to a gene: 7. CDR3 size: 14 residues. CDR1 and CDR2 from the germline V gene are LNHDA and SQIVND (reference sequence).

The chain carries TRBV18 and TRBJ2-2; D not resolved. This CDR3 has 15 amino acids. V was cut by 3 bases and J by 2 bases, with 10 bases left in between. Germline CDR1 is KGHSH and CDR2 is LQKENI. The CDR3 here is CASSPGTANTGELFF. DNA for the CDR3: TGTGCCAGCTCACCCGGCACAGCTAACACCGGGGAGCTGTTTTTT.

This clone appeared a single time. The V call is TRBV5-1, the J call TRBJ1-3; D possibly corresponds to TRBD1 (5 bases). Germline lookup yields CDR1 SGHRS and CDR2 YFSETQ. The CDR3 consists of 16 residues. Between the trimmed V and J ends, which lost 0 bases and 2 bases, there was a span of 12 bases. The CDR3 DNA reads as TGCGCCAGCAGCTTGGCCCAAGGGACTGCTGGAAACACCATATATTTT. It specifies CASSLAQGTAGNTIYF.

The chain employs TRBV5-6 and TRBJ2-3, with D unclear. V lost 0 bases, J lost 4 bases, and 6 bases lay in between. Germline values: CDR1 SGHDT, CDR2 YYEEEE. The CDR3 runs to 13 residues. CDR3 amino acids: CASSLVYADTQYF. The CDR3 bases are TGTGCCAGCAGCTTGGTGTACGCAGATACGCAGTATTTT.

This clone was observed a single time. The genes are TRBV5-1 and TRBJ2-7; tentative D call: TRBD2 (5 bases). V dropped 0 bases and J dropped 5 bases, with 15 bases sitting between them. The germline CDR1 and CDR2 sequences are SGHRS and YFSETQ. The CDR3 totals 15 residues. The CDR3 is CASSLAPAEANEQYF. The CDR3 DNA reads TGCGCCAGCAGCTTGGCGCCAGCGGAGGCCAACGAGCAGTACTTC.

The chain has TRBV2 and TRBJ2-1, with D tentatively TRBD2 (5 bases). V was clipped by 6 bases and J by 8 bases, with 14 bases between them. The V gene's germline CDR1 is SNHLY and CDR2 FYNNEI. The CDR3 is made up of 13 amino acids. CDR3 coding DNA: TGTGCCAGCAGGTTGGAGTCGGGGTATGAGCAGTTCTTC. Translated, it gives CASRLESGYEQFF.

In regard to this clone: This sample includes further DNA sequences coding for the same CDR3. This chain joins TRBV9 and TRBJ2-1; 10 bases agree with TRBD2. The CDR3 runs 15 residues. V lost 3 bases and J lost 0; bases outside the gene matches: 0. The V gene's germline CDR1 is SGDLS and CDR2 YYNGEE. Here the CDR3 reads CASSASGSSYNEQFF. In nucleotides, the CDR3 is TGTGCCAGCAGCGCTAGCGGGAGCTCCTACAATGAGCAGTTCTTC.

The chain links TRBV5-1 to TRBJ2-7, with a possible D match to TRBD2 (6 bases). Trimming left V 0 bases short and J 0 bases short, with 13 bases between. CDR1 SGHRS and CDR2 YFSETQ come from the germline V gene. The CDR3 sequence is 16 residues long. The CDR3 sequence: CASSLGVADASYEQYF. The CDR3 bases are TGCGCCAGCAGCTTGGGGGTAGCGGACGCCTCCTACGAGCAGTACTTC.

Worth noting for this clone: The sample holds other DNA sequences that translate to the same CDR3. V usage is TRBV6-5 and J usage is TRBJ1-2; D may be TRBD1 (5 bases). Germline-derived CDR1 and CDR2 are MNHEY and SVGAGI. Trimming stripped 4 bases from V and 2 bases from J, with 8 bases between. This CDR3 region has 13 residues. For the CDR3, the DNA is TGTGCCAGCAGTTCCAGGGAAAACTATGGCTACACCTTC. Translating it yields CASSSRENYGYTF.

This clone appeared a few times. The chain couples TRBV28 to TRBJ2-7; 15 bases agree with TRBD2. V shed 7 bases, J shed 5 bases, and the junction held 9 bases outside the gene matches. Looked up from germline, CDR1 is MDHEN and CDR2 is SYDVKM. There are 16 residues in the CDR3. The CDR3 spells CASTSAGLAGGNEQYF. Written as DNA, the CDR3 is TGTGCCAGCACCTCAGCGGGACTAGCGGGGGGAAACGAGCAGTACTTC.

This chain links TRBV4-3 with TRBJ2-2; D not resolved. The length of the CDR3 is 16 residues. The V and J ends lost 0 bases and 0 bases respectively, with 8 bases between them. The germline CDR1 and CDR2 sequences are LGHNA and YSLEER. The CDR3 here is CASSQDRGANTGELFF. The CDR3 DNA follows: TGCGCCAGCAGCCAAGATCGTGGAGCGAACACCGGGGAGCTGTTTTTT.

The V gene is TRBV5-5, the J gene TRBJ1-4, with 8 positions matching TRBD1. The CDR3 totals 18 residues. Germline V CDR1 and CDR2: SGHKS, YYEKEE (reference sequence). J gave up 0 bases and V 1 base, and 8 bases lay outside the gene matches. CDR3 residues: CASSLIGTGEATNEKLFF. The CDR3 DNA reads TGTGCCAGCAGCTTGATCGGGACAGGAGAAGCAACTAATGAAAAACTGTTTTTT. Using reference TRBV5-5 and TRBJ1-4 for the parts outside the CDR3, the full variable domain is DAGVTQSPTHLIKTRGQQVTLRCSPISGHKSVSWYQQVLGQGPQFIFQYYEKEERGRGNFPDRFSARQFPNYSSELNVNALLLGDSALYLCASSLIGTGEATNEKLFFGSGTQLSVL.

The rearrangement joins TRBV9 to TRBJ2-1; no clear D gene. Between the trimmed V and J ends, which lost 2 bases and 2 bases, there was a span of 11 bases. This CDR3 is built from 15 residues. CDR1 is SGDLS, CDR2 YYNGEE, per germline. The CDR3 nucleotides read TGTGCCAGCAGCGTGAGGCCCCTACCCTACAATGAGCAGTTCTTC. This encodes CASSVRPLPYNEQFF.

This chain links TRBV19 with TRBJ1-2; D is undetermined. The CDR3 is 12 amino acids. The V gene's germline CDR1 is LNHDA and CDR2 SQIVND (reference sequence). Trimming shortened V by 7 bases and J by 2 bases, and 8 bases separated the two germline ends. CDR3: CASTQDNYGYTF. For the CDR3, the DNA is TGTGCCAGTACCCAGGACAACTATGGCTACACCTTC.

CDR3 sequence: CASSEGRNTGELFF. The CDR3 coding sequence is TGTGCCAGCAGTGAAGGACGGAACACCGGGGAGCTGTTTTTT. This rearrangement joins TRBV2 to TRBJ2-2; D gene uncertain. In germline, CDR1 is SNHLY, CDR2 FYNNEI. Between the trimmed V and J ends, which lost 1 base and 1 base, there was a span of 4 bases. The CDR3 extends over 14 amino acids.

The gene calls are TRBV25-1 and TRBJ1-1; no definite D call. Germline V gene data show CDR1 as MGHDK and CDR2 as SYGVNS. This CDR3 contains 14 residues. Trimming cost V 1 base and J 6 bases, with 12 bases left between them. The CDR3 region is CASSELEGGSEAFF. The DNA for the CDR3 is TGTGCCAGCAGTGAATTGGAGGGCGGATCTGAAGCTTTCTTT.